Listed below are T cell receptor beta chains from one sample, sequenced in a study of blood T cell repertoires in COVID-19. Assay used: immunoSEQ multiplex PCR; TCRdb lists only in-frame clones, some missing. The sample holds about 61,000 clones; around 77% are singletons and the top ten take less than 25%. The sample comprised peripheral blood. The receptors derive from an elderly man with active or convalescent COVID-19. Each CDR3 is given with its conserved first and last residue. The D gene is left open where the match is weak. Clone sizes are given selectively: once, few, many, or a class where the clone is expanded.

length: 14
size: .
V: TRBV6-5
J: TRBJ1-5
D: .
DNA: TGTGCCAGCAGTTACTCTAGTTCCAATCAGCCCCAGCATTTT
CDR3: CASSYSSSNQPQHF

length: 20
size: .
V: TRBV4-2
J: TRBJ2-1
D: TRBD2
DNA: TGTGCCAGCAGCCAAGAAAGGGTAGTAAGGGGACTAGCGGGGTACAATGAGCAGTTCTTC
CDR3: CASSQERVVRGLAGYNEQFF

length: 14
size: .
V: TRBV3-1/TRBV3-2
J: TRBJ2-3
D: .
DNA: TGTGCCAGCAGCCCCAGCGGAAGCACAGATACGCAGTATTTT
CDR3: CASSPSGSTDTQYF

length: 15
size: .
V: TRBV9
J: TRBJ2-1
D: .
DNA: TGTGCCAGCACACTATCAGACGCCATCTACAATGAGCAGTTCTTC
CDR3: CASTLSDAIYNEQFF

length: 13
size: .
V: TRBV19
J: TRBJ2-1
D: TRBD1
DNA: TGTGCCAGCTTGGGGACAGGGATGAATGAGCAGTTCTTC
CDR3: CASLGTGMNEQFF

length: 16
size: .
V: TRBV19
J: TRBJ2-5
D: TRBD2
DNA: TGTGCCAGTAGTGTAGCGGGAGTGGGACTCCAAGAGACCCAGTACTTC
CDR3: CASSVAGVGLQETQYF

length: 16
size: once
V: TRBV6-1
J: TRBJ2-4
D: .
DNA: TGTGCCAGCAGTGGAGCAGGGGCGTTAGCCAAAAACATTCAGTACTTC
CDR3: CASSGAGALAKNIQYF

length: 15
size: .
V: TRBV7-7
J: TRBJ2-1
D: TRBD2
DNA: TGTGCCAGCAGCCCCGATAGCGGGGGGAACAATGAGCAGTTCTTC
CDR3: CASSPDSGGNNEQFF

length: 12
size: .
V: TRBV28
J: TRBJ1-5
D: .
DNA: TGTGCCAGCAGTCAACTGGGGGGTTTCCAGCATTTT
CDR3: CASSQLGGFQHF

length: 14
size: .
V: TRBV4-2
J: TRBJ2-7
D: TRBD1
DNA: TGTGCCAGCAGCCAACGGGACAGTACCTACGAGCAGTACTTC
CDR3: CASSQRDSTYEQYF

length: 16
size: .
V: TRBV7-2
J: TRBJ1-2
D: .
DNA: TGTGCCAGCAGCTTTACCCCGGGGGGTTTTAACTATGGCTACACCTTC
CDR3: CASSFTPGGFNYGYTF

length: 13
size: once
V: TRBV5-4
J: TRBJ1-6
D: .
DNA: TGTGCCAGCAGCCTTTCGCCCGAGATGCCCCTCCACTTT
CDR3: CASSLSPEMPLHF

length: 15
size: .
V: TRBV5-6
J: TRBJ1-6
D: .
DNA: TGTGCCAGCAGCTTGTTCGGTACAGGGAATTCACCCCTCCACTTT
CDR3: CASSLFGTGNSPLHF

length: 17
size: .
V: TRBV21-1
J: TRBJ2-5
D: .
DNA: TGTGCCAGCAGGGTGACTAGCGGGACCCTCCCACAAGAGACCCAGTACTTC
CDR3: CASRVTSGTLPQETQYF

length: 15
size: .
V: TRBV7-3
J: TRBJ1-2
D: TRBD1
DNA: TGTGCCAGCAGCTTAGGACCGGGACAGGGATATGGCTACACCTTC
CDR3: CASSLGPGQGYGYTF

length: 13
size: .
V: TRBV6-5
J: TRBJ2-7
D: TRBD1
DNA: TGTGCCAGCAGCTCGACAGGGAACTACGAGCAGTACTTC
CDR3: CASSSTGNYEQYF

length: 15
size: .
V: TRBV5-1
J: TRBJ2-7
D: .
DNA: TGCGCCAGCAGCTTCTTAGGCAGCGGCTCCTACGAGCAGTACTTC
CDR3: CASSFLGSGSYEQYF

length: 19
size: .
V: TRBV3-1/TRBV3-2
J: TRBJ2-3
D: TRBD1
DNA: TGTGCCAGCAGCTCTCGCCAGGGGGTTAAGGAATATAGCACAGATACGCAGTATTTT
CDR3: CASSSRQGVKEYSTDTQYF

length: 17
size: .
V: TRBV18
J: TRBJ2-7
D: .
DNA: TGTGCCAGCTCACGCAGACAGGCTAGCGGCGCCGCCTACGAGCAGTACTTC
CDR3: CASSRRQASGAAYEQYF

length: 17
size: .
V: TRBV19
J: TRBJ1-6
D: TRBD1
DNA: TGTGCCAGTAGTCCAGGACAGGGGGGAGTCTATAATTCACCCCTCCACTTT
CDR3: CASSPGQGGVYNSPLHF

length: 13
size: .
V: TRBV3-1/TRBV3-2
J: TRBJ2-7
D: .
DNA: TGTGCCAGCAGCCAACAGGGGCCTAGCGAGCAGTACTTC
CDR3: CASSQQGPSEQYF

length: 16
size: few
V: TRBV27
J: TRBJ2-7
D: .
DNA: TGTGCCAGCAGTTCCCTCGTGGGAGTTAACACCTACGAGCAGTACTTC
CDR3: CASSSLVGVNTYEQYF

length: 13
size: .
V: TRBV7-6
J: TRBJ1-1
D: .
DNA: TGTGCCAGCAGAGTTGACACGAACACTGAAGCTTTCTTT
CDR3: CASRVDTNTEAFF

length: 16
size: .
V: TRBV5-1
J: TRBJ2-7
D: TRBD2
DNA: TGCGCCAGCAGCTTGGATAGCGGGGGGGCCTCCTACGAGCAGTACTTC
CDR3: CASSLDSGGASYEQYF

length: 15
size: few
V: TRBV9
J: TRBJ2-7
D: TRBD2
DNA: TGTGCCAGCAGCAAGGGGTTTAGCGGGGCCTACGAGCAGTACTTC
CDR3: CASSKGFSGAYEQYF

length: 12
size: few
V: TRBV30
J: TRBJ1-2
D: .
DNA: TGTGCCTGGAGTGTAAAGTCGGGGGGCTACACCTTC
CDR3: CAWSVKSGGYTF

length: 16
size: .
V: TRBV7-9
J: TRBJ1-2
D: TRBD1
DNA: TGTGCCACCCATGGGACAGGAGGGACTTATGGGTATGGCTACACCTTC
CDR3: CATHGTGGTYGYGYTF

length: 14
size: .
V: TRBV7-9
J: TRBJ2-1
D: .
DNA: TGTGCCAGCAGCTTTTGGCAGGGGAGAAATGAGCAGTTCTTC
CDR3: CASSFWQGRNEQFF

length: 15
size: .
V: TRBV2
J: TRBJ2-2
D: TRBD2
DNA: TGTGCCAGCAGGGGGAGGGGCTCATTCACCGGGGAGCTGTTTTTT
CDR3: CASRGRGSFTGELFF

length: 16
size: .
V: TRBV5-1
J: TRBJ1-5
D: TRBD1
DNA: TGCGCCAGCAGCTTGGAAGGGGGCGATATTAATCAGCCCCAGCATTTT
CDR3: CASSLEGGDINQPQHF

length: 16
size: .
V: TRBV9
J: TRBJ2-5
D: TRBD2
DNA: TGTGCCAGCAGCGTAGATGGGACTAGCGGGAGAGAGACCCAGTACTTC
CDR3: CASSVDGTSGRETQYF

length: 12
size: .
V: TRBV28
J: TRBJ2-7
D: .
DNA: TGTGCCAGCAGCTCGCGGGGCTTCGAGCAGTACTTC
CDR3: CASSSRGFEQYF

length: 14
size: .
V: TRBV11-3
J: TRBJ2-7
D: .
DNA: TGTGCCAGCAGCCCCCCAGGCAGGGCCTACGAGCAGTACTTC
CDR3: CASSPPGRAYEQYF

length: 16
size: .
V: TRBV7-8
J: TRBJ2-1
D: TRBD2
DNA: TGTGCCAGCAGCTTAGTGCTAGCGGTGCTACACGATGAGCAGTTCTTC
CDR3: CASSLVLAVLHDEQFF

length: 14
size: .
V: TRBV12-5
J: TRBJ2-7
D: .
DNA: TGTGCTAGTGGGGAGCGACCCCAGGGATACGAGCAGTACTTC
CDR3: CASGERPQGYEQYF

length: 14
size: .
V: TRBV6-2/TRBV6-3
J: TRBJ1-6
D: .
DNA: TGTGCCAGCAGTTACGCCCAGGGTGGTTCACCCCTCCACTTT
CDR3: CASSYAQGGSPLHF